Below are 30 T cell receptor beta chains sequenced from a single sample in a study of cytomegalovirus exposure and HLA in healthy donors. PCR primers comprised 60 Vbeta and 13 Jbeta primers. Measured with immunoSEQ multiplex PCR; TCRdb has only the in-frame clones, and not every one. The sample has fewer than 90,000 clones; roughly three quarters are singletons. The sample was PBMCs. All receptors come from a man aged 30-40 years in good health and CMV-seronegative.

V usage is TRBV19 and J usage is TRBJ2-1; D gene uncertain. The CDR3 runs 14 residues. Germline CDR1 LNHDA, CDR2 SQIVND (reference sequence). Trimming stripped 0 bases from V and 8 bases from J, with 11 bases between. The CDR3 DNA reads TGTGCCAGTAGTATAGATCTTCTAGGAGATGAGCAGTTCTTC. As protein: CASSIDLLGDEQFF.

The CDR3 DNA is TGTGCCAGCAGCGTGGGACTAGCGGGAGGGGCCCCCTTCTACAATGAGCAGTTCTTC. Translating it yields CASSVGLAGGAPFYNEQFF. This chain uses TRBV7-2 with TRBJ2-1; 16 nucleotides agree with TRBD2. The germline V gene encodes CDR1 SGHTA and CDR2 FQGNSA. V lost 5 bases to trimming and J lost 3 bases; unmatched junction nucleotides: 10. The CDR3 spans 19 residues. Filled out from reference TRBV7-2 and TRBJ2-1, the complete variable domain reads GAGVSQSPSNKVTEKGKDVELRCDPISGHTALYWYRQSLGQGLEFLIYFQGNSAPDKSGLPSDRFSAERTGGSVSTLTIQRTQQEDSAVYLCASSVGLAGGAPFYNEQFFGPGTRLTVL.

The CDR3 loop reads CAWRVSTRWSYEQYF. The CDR3 DNA reads as TGTGCCTGGAGAGTCAGCACCAGGTGGTCCTACGAGCAGTACTTC. This rearrangement joins TRBV30 to TRBJ2-7; D not certain. Trimming left V 3 bases short and J 1 base short, with 16 bases between. Germline CDR1 and CDR2: GTSNPN and SVGIG (reference sequence). The CDR3 is made up of 15 amino acids.

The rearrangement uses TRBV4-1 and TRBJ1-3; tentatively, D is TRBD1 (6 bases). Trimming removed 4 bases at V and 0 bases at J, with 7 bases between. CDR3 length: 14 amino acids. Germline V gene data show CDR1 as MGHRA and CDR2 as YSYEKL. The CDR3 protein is CASSLGHSGNTIYF. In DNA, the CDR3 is TGCGCCAGCAGCCTGGGACACTCTGGAAACACCATATATTTT.

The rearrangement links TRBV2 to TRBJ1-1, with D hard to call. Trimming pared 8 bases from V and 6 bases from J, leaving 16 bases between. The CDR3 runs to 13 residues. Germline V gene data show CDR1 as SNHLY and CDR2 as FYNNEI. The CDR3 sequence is CASLDSNSPEAFF. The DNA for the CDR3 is TGTGCCAGCCTGGACTCAAATTCCCCTGAAGCTTTCTTT.

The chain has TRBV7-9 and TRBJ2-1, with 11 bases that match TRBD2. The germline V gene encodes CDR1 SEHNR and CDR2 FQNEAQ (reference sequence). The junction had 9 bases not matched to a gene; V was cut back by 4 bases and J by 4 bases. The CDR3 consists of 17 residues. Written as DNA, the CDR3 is TGTGCCAGCAGCTCCCAGGGGACTAGCGGAGGATACAATGAGCAGTTCTTC. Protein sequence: CASSSQGTSGGYNEQFF.

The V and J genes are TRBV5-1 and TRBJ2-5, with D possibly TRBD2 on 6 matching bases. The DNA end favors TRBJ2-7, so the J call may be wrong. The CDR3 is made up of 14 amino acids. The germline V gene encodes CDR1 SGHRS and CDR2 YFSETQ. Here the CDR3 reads CASSLVEGNYEQYF. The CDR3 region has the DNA TGCGCCAGCAGCTTGGTGGAGGGAAACTACGAGCAGTACTTC.

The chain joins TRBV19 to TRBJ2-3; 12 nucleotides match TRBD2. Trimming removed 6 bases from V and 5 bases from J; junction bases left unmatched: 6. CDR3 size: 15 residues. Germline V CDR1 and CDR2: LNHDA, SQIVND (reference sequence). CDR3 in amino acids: CASSPTSGGEDTQYF. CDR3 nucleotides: TGTGCCAGTAGCCCGACTAGCGGGGGAGAAGATACGCAGTATTTT.

CDR3 loop: CASSVREEQYF. The CDR3 DNA is TGTGCCAGCAGCGTGAGGGAAGAGCAGTACTTC. The chain employs TRBV5-6 and TRBJ2-5; tentatively, D is TRBD2 (5 bases). Germline-derived CDR1 and CDR2 are SGHDT and YYEEEE. This CDR3 region has 11 residues. V lost 4 bases to trimming and J lost 11 bases, with 12 bases between them.

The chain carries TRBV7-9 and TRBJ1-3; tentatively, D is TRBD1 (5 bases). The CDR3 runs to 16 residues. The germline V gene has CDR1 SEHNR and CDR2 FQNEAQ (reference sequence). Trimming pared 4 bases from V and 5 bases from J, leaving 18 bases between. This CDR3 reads CASSYIIGGGRNTIYF. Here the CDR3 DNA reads TGTGCCAGCAGCTATATAATCGGGGGAGGGCGAAACACCATATATTTT. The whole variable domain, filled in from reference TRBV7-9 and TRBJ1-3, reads DTGVSQNPRHKITKRGQNVTFRCDPISEHNRLYWYRQTLGQGPEFLTYFQNEAQLEKSRLLSDRFSAERPKGSFSTLEIQRTEQGDSAMYLCASSYIIGGGRNTIYFGEGSWLTVV.

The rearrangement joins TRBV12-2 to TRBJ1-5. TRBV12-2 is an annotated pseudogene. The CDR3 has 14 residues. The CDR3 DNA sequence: TGTGCAAGTCGCTTAGGATGGGGGGAACAGCCCCAGCATTTT. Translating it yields CASRLGWGEQPQHF.

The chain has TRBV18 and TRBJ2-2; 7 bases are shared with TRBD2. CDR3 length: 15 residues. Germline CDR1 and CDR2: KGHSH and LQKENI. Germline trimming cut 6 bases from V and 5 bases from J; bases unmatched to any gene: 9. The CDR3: CASSATGGSTGELFF. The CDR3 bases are TGTGCCAGCTCGGCCACGGGGGGTTCAACCGGGGAGCTGTTTTTT.

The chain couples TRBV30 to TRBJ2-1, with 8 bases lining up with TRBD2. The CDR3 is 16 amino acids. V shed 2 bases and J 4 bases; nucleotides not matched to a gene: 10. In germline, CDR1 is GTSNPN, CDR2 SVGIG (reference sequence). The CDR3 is CAWSHPGLGLYNEQFF. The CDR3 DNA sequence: TGTGCCTGGAGTCACCCGGGACTAGGACTATACAATGAGCAGTTCTTC.

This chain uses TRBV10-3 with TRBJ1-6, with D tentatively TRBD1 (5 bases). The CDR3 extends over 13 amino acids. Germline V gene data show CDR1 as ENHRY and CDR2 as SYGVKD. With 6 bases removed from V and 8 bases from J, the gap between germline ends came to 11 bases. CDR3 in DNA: TGTGCCATCAGGCCCCCAGGGTATTCACCCCTCCACTTT. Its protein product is CAIRPPGYSPLHF.

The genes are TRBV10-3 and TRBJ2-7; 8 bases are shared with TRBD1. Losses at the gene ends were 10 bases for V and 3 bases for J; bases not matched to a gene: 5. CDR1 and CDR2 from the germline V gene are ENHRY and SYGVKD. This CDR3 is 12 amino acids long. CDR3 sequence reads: CATGTGLYEQYF. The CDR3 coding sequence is TGTGCCACCGGGACAGGCCTCTACGAGCAGTACTTC.

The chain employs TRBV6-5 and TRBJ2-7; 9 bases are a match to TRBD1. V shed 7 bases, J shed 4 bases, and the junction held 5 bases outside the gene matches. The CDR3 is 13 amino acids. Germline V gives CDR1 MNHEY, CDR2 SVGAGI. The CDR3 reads CASTQQGAYEQYF. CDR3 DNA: TGTGCCAGCACCCAACAGGGGGCGTACGAGCAGTACTTC.

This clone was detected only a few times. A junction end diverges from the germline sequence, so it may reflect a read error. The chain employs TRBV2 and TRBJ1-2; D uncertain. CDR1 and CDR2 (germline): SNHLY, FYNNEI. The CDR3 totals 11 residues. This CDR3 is CASSVVVPGSF. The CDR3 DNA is TGTGCCAGCAGTGTTGTAGTCCCAGGCTCCTTC.

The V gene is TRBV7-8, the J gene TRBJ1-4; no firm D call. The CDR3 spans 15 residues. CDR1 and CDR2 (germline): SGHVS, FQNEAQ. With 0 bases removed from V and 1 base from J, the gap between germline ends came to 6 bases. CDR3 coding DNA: TGTGCCAGCAGCTTAGCGGCCGTAACTAATGAAAAACTGTTTTTT. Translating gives CASSLAAVTNEKLFF.

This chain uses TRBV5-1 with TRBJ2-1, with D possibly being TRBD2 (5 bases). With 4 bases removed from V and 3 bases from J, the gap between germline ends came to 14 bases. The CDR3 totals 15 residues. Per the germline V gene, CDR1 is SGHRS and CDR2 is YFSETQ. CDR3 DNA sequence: TGCGCCAGCAGCCACTCAGCGGAATTCTACAATGAGCAGTTCTTC. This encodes CASSHSAEFYNEQFF.

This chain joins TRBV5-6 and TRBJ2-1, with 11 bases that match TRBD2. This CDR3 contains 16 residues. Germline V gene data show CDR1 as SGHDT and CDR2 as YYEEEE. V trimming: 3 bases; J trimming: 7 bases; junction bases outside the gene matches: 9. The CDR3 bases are TGTGCCAGCAGCTGGGGGCCTAGCGGGAGGTTGAATGAGCAGTTCTTC. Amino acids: CASSWGPSGRLNEQFF.

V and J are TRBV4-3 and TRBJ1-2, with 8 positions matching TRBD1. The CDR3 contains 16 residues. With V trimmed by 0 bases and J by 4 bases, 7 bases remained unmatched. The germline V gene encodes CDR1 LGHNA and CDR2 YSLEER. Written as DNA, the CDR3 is TGCGCCAGCAGCCAAGATGTGACAGGGGAAGGCTATGGCTACACCTTC. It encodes CASSQDVTGEGYGYTF.

The chain's CDR3 is CASSPQGRNTEAFF. As DNA, the CDR3 is TGTGCCAGTAGTCCACAGGGACGGAACACTGAAGCTTTCTTT. The rearrangement links TRBV19 to TRBJ1-1; TRBD1 might be the D (6 bases). V was shortened by 5 bases and J by 1 base, with 11 bases between the two germline ends. The CDR3 is 14 residues long. CDR1 and CDR2 from the germline V gene are LNHDA and SQIVND (reference sequence).

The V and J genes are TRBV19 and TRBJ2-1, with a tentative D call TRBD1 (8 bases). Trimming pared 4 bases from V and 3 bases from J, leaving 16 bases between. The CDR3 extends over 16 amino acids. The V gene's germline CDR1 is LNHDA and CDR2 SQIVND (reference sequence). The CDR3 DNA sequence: TGTGCCAGTAGTAAACAGGGGGGGTCCCACTACAATGAGCAGTTCTTC. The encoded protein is CASSKQGGSHYNEQFF.

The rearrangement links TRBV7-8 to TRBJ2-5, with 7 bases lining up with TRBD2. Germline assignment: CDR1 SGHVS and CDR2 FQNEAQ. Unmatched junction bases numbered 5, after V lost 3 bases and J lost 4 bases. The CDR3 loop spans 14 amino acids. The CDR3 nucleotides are TGTGCCAGCAGCTTCCCCGGGACTACAGAGACCCAGTACTTC. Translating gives CASSFPGTTETQYF.

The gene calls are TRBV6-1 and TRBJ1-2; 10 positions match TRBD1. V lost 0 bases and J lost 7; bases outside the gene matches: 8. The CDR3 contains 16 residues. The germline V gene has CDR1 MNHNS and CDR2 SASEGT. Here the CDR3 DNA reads TGTGCCAGCAGTGAAGCTTACGGACAGGGGGTGGTTGGCTACACCTTC. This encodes CASSEAYGQGVVGYTF.

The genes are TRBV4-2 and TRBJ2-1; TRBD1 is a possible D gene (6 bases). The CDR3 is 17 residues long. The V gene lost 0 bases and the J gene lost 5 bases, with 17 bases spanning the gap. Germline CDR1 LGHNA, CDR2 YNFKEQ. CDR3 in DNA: TGTGCCAGCAGCCAAGACCTCCTGGGGACACAGCACAATGAGCAGTTCTTC. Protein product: CASSQDLLGTQHNEQFF.

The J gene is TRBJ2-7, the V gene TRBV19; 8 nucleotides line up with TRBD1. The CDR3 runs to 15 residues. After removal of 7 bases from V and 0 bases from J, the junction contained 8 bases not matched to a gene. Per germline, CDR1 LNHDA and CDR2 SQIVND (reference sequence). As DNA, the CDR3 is TGTGCCAGTAAGCCGGGACAGGAAAGCTCCTACGAGCAGTACTTC. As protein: CASKPGQESSYEQYF.

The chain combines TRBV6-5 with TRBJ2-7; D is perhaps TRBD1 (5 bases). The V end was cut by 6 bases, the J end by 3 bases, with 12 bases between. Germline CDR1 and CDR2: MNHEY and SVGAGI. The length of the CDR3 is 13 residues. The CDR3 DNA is TGTGCCAGCAGATCAGGGATGGGCTACGAGCAGTACTTC. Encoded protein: CASRSGMGYEQYF.

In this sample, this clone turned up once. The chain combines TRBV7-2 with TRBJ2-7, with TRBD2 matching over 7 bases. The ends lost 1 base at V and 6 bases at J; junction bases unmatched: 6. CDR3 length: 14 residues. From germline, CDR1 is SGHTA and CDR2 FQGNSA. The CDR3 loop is CASSLVFGGGEQYF. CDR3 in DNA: TGTGCCAGCAGCTTAGTCTTTGGGGGGGGCGAGCAGTACTTC.

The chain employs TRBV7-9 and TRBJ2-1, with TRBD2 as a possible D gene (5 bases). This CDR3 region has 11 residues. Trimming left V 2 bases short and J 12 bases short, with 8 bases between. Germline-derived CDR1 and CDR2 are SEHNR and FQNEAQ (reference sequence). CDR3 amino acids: CASSLKAVQFF. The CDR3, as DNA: TGTGCCAGCAGCTTAAAAGCGGTGCAGTTCTTC. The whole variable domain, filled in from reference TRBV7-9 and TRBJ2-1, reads DTGVSQNPRHKITKRGQNVTFRCDPISEHNRLYWYRQTLGQGPEFLTYFQNEAQLEKSRLLSDRFSAERPKGSFSTLEIQRTEQGDSAMYLCASSLKAVQFFGPGTRLTVL.